The clone carrying this TCR beta chain is medium-sized by share. The antigen remains unidentified. Rearranged V-D-J TRB sequences were amplified with a mixed TRB-A/B primer pool. TCRdb used MiXCR to reprocess the multiplex PCR reads, holding one entry per CDR3 protein. The data contain under 15,000 distinct CDR3 sequences, roughly 25% of them singletons. The data stem from a study of T cell repertoires in aging, cancer and after chemotherapy. Study-wide results and limits: Loss of evenness, beyond lost richness, contributed to age-related TCR diversity decline in cancer patients.

The V gene lost 4 bases and the J gene lost 4 bases, with 11 bases spanning the gap. Per the germline V gene, CDR1 is GTSNPN and CDR2 is SVGIG (reference sequence). This CDR3 is built from 13 residues. Peripheral blood genomic DNA, not sorted cells or RNA, was the template. The source material was blood. This TCR came from a human donor in good health. The chain is built from TRBV30 and TRBJ1-3, with a weak D call TRBD1 (5 bases). CDR3 sequence (DNA): TGTGCCTGGAACCGGGACGGCGGAAACACCATATATTTT. Translation: CAWNRDGGNTIYF.